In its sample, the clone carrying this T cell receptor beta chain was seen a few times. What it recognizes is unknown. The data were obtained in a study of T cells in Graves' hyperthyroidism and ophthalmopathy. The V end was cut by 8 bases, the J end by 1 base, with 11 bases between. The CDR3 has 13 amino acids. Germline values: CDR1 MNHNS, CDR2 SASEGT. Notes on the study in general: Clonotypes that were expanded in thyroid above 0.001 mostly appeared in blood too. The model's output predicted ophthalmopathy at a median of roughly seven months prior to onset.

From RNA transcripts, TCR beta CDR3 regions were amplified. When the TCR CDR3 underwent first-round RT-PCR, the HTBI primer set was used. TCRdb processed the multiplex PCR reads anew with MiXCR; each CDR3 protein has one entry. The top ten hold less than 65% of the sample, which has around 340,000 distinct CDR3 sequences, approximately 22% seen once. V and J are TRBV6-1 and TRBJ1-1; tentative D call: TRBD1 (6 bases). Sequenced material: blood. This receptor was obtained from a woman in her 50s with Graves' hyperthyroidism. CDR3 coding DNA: TGTGCCAGCTACAGGGCAGGGAACACTGAAGCTTTCTTT. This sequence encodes CASYRAGNTEAFF.